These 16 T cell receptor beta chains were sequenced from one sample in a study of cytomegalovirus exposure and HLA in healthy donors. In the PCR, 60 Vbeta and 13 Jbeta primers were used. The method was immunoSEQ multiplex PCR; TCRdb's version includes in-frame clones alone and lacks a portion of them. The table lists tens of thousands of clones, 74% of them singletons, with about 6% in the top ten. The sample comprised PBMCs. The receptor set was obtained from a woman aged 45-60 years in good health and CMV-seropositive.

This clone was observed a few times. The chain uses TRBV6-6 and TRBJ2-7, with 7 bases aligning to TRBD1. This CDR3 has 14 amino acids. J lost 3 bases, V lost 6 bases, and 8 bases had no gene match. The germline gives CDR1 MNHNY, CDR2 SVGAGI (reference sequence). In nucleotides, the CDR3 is TGTGCCAGCAGCCAACAGGGGTCCTACTACGAGCAGTACTTC. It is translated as CASSQQGSYYEQYF.

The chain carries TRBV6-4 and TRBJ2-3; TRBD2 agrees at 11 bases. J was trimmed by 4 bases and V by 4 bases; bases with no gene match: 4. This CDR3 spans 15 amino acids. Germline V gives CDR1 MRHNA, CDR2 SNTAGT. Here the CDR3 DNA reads TGTGCCAGCAGTGTAGCGGGAGGGCCCCCAGATACGCAGTATTTT. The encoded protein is CASSVAGGPPDTQYF.

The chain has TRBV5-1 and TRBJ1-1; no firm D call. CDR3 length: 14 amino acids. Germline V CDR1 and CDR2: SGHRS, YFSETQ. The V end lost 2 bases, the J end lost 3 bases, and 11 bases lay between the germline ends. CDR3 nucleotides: TGCGCCAGCAGCTTTGAGGGAGTCCACACTGAAGCTTTCTTT. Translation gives CASSFEGVHTEAFF.

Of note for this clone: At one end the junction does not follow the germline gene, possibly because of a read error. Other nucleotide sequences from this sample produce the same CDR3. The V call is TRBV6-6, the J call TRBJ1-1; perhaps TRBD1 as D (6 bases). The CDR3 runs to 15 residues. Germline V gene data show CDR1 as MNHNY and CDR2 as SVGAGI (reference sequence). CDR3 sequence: CASSYSKAGAGGAFF. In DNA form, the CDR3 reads TGTGCCAGCAGCTACTCGAAGGCGGGGGCCGGGGGAGCTTTCTTT.

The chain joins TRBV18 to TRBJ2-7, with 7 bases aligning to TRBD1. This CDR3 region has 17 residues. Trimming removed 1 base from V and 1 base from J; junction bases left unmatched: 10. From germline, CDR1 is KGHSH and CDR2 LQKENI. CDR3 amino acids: CASSPQNTGQHSYEQYF. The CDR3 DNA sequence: TGTGCCAGCTCACCACAAAACACGGGACAGCATTCCTACGAGCAGTACTTC. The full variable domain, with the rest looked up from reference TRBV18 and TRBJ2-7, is NAGVMQNPRHLVRRRGQEARLRCSPMKGHSHVYWYRQLPEEGLKFMVYLQKENIIDESGMPKERFSAEFPKEGPSILRIQQVVRGDSAAYFCASSPQNTGQHSYEQYFGPGTRLTVT.

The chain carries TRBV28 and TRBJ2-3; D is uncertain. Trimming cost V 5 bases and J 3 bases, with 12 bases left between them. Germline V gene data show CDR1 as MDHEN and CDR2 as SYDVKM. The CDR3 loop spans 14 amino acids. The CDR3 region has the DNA TGTGCCAGCAGTCCACTACGTCGAACAGATACGCAGTATTTT. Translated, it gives CASSPLRRTDTQYF.

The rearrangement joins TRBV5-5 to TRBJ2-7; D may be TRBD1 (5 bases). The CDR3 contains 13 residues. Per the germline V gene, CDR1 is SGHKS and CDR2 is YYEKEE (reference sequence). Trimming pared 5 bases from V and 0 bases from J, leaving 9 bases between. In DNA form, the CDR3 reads TGTGCCAGCAGTCTCAGGGACTCCTACGAGCAGTACTTC. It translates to CASSLRDSYEQYF.

The CDR3 nucleotides read TGTGCCAGCACGGGCTCCAGGGCGTCCTACGAGCAGTACTTC. It yields the protein CASTGSRASYEQYF. V and J are TRBV2 and TRBJ2-7, with D maybe TRBD1 (5 bases). The CDR3 runs to 14 residues. V gave up 7 bases and J gave up 1 base, with 14 bases separating them. The germline gives CDR1 SNHLY, CDR2 FYNNEI.

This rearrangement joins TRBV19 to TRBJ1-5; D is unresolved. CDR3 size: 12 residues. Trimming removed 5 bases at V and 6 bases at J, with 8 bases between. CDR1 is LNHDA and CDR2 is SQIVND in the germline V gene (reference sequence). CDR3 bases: TGTGCCAGTAGTTCCGCGCGTCAGCCCCAGCATTTT. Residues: CASSSARQPQHF.

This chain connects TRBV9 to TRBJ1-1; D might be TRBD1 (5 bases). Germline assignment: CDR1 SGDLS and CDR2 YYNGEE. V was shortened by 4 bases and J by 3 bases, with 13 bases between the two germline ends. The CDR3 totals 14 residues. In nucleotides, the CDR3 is TGTGCCAGCAGCTTCAGGGTAAGTGACACTGAAGCTTTCTTT. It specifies CASSFRVSDTEAFF.

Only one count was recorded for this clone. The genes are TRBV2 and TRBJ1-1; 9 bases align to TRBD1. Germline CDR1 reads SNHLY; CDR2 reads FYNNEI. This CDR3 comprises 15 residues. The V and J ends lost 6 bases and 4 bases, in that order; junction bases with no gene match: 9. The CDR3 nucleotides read TGTGCCAGCAGGGCTGGGGGACAGGGCGGCACTGAAGCTTTCTTT. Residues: CASRAGGQGGTEAFF. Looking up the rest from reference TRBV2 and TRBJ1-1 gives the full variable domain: EPEVTQTPSHQVTQMGQEVILRCVPISNHLYFYWYRQILGQKVEFLVSFYNNEISEKSEIFDDQFSVERPDGSNFTLKIRSTKLEDSAMYFCASRAGGQGGTEAFFGQGTRLTVV.

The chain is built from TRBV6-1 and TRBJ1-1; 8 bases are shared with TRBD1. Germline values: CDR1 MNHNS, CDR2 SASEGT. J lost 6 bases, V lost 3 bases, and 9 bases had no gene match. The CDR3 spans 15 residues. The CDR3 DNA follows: TGTGCCAGCAGTGACCAGGGGGCAGAGTATTCTGAAGCTTTCTTT. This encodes CASSDQGAEYSEAFF.

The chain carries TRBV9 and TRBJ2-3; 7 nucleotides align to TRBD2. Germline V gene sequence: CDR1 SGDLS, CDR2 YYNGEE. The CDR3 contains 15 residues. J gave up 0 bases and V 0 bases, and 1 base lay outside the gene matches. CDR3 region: CASSVEGLSTDTQYF. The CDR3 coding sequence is TGTGCCAGCAGCGTAGAGGGACTAAGCACAGATACGCAGTATTTT.

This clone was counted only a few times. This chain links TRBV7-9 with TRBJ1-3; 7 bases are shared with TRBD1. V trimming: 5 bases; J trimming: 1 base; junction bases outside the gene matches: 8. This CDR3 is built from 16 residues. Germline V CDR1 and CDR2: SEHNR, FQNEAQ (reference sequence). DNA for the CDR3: TGTGCCAGCAGCCGTCAGACAGGGAAGTCTGGAAACACCATATATTTT. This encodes CASSRQTGKSGNTIYF.

In nucleotides, the CDR3 is TGTGCCTGGAGTGTACAAGCGGGAGGTTACGAGCAGTACTTC. Amino acids: CAWSVQAGGYEQYF. The chain combines TRBV30 with TRBJ2-7; TRBD2 aligns across 9 bases. The ends lost 0 bases at V and 4 bases at J; junction bases unmatched: 4. The length of the CDR3 is 14 residues. CDR1 is GTSNPN and CDR2 is SVGIG in the germline V gene (reference sequence).

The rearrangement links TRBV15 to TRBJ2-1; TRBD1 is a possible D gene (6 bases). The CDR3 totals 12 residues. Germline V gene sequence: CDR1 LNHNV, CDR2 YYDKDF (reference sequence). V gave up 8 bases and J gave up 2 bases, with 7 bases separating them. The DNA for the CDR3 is TGTGCCACCCGGGACACCTACAATGAGCAGTTCTTC. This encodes CATRDTYNEQFF.